This passage covers 32 T cell receptor beta chains from one sample sequenced in a study of T cells after yellow fever vaccination. TCRdb reprocessed the 5' RACE reads with MiXCR, giving one entry per CDR3 protein. The sample has a few hundred thousand distinct CDR3 sequences, about 4% seen once. The sample here was PBMCs, taken 5 days after the yellow fever booster vaccination. All receptors come from a man aged 18-30 years who received the YFV17D yellow fever vaccine.

J is TRBJ1-2 and V is TRBV11-2; 7 nucleotides match TRBD1. This CDR3 spans 15 amino acids. Per germline, CDR1 SGHAT and CDR2 FQNNGV. V was pared by 4 bases and J by 4 bases, with 9 bases of the junction left unmatched. CDR3 DNA: TGTGCCAGCAGCTCCTACAGGGGAAGGGGCTATGGCTACACCTTC. Protein sequence: CASSSYRGRGYGYTF.

The rearrangement links TRBV7-9 to TRBJ2-7, with D possibly being TRBD2 (6 bases). The CDR3 contains 12 residues. Germline CDR1 SEHNR, CDR2 FQNEAQ (reference sequence). Trimming cost V 5 bases and J 3 bases, with 8 bases left between them. CDR3 sequence reads: CASSRGNYEQYV. The CDR3, as DNA: TGTGCCAGCAGCCGGGGGAACTACGAGCAGTACGTC.

This clonotype occurred a few times. The rearrangement links TRBV29-1 to TRBJ1-1, with TRBD1 identical over 8 bases. Trimming removed 7 bases from V and 0 bases from J; junction bases left unmatched: 4. CDR3 length: 13 residues. Germline values: CDR1 SQVTM, CDR2 ANQGSEA. CDR3 in DNA: TGCAGCGCTACGGACAGGGTGAACACTGAAGCTTTCTTT. It specifies CSATDRVNTEAFF.

This clonotype was seen repeatedly, ten times or more. The chain couples TRBV9 to TRBJ2-5; 15 bases fit TRBD2. The ends lost 0 bases at V and 2 bases at J; junction bases unmatched: 5. The CDR3 sequence is 18 residues long. CDR1 and CDR2 from the germline V gene are SGDLS and YYNGEE. This chain's CDR3 is CASSVGPGLAGGQETQYF. CDR3 sequence (DNA): TGTGCCAGCAGCGTAGGGCCGGGACTAGCGGGGGGACAAGAGACCCAGTACTTC.

This clonotype was observed a few times. V and J are TRBV10-3 and TRBJ2-6, with TRBD1 matching over 7 bases. V shed 2 bases and J 0 bases; nucleotides not matched to a gene: 4. The CDR3 length is 17 residues. CDR1 is ENHRY, CDR2 SYGVKD, per germline. The CDR3 DNA reads TGTGCCATCAGTGAGGCGACAGGGAACTCTGGGGCCAACGTCCTGACTTTC. It translates to CAISEATGNSGANVLTF.

Comment on this clonotype: This may stem from a read error, because a much larger clone lies one nucleotide away. CDR3 region: CASRNPGQGNNEQLF. CDR3 bases: TGTGCCAGCAGAAACCCGGGACAGGGTAACAATGAGCAGTTGTTC. The chain couples TRBV12-3 or TRBV12-4 to TRBJ2-1; the match to TRBD1 covers 9 bases. The CDR3 sequence is 15 residues long.

At least ten counts were recorded for this clonotype. V gene TRBV5-6 combines with J gene TRBJ1-2, with no clear D. V was pared by 4 bases and J by 2 bases, with 12 bases between. Germline CDR1 and CDR2: SGHDT and YYEEEE. The CDR3 length is 14 residues. DNA of the CDR3: TGTGCCAGCAGCCCCCCTGATTCCAACTATGGCTACACCTTC. It codes for CASSPPDSNYGYTF.

This clonotype was recorded a few times. V usage is TRBV11-1 and J usage is TRBJ1-2; D is unclear. CDR1 and CDR2 (germline): SGHAT, FQDESV (reference sequence). The CDR3 loop spans 14 amino acids. V dropped 5 bases and J dropped 7 bases, with 17 bases sitting between them. CDR3 in amino acids: CASSPGPGIPGYTF. DNA of the CDR3: TGTGCCAGCAGCCCAGGCCCCGGGATTCCTGGCTACACCTTC.

The chain recombines TRBV2 with TRBJ2-7; D is perhaps TRBD1 or TRBD2 (5 bases each). This CDR3 is built from 13 residues. Germline assignment: CDR1 SNHLY and CDR2 FYNNEI. Trimming left V 6 bases short and J 7 bases short, with 16 bases between. The CDR3 protein is CASREDIMGEQYF. Here the CDR3 DNA reads TGTGCCAGCAGGGAGGACATTATGGGAGAGCAGTACTTC.

The V gene is TRBV28, the J gene TRBJ1-2; D is unresolved. Germline loops: CDR1 MDHEN, CDR2 SYDVKM. The CDR3 is 10 residues long. V lost 6 bases, J lost 7 bases, and 6 bases lay in between. CDR3: CASRASGYTF. DNA of the CDR3: TGTGCCAGCAGAGCCAGTGGCTACACCTTC.

This clonotype was seen many times. CDR3 sequence: CASSTRGSGELFF. CDR3 DNA: TGTGCCAGCAGTACCCGAGGGTCCGGGGAGCTGTTTTTT. The gene calls are TRBV12-3 or TRBV12-4 and TRBJ2-2; D possibly corresponds to TRBD2 (5 bases). V lost 5 bases and J 6 bases, leaving 10 bases between the germline ends. The CDR3 covers 13 residues.

This rearrangement joins TRBV20-1 to TRBJ2-3, with 7 bases aligning to TRBD2. This CDR3 is built from 13 residues. V gave up 5 bases and J gave up 4 bases; unmatched junction bases: 6. Germline-derived CDR1 and CDR2 are DFQATT and SNEGSKA (reference sequence). The CDR3 region is CSASGTTADTQYF. In DNA, the CDR3 is TGCAGTGCTTCCGGGACTACCGCAGATACGCAGTATTTT.

The chain combines TRBV2 with TRBJ2-3; TRBD2 matches at 9 bases. Germline V lookup: CDR1 SNHLY, CDR2 FYNNEI. V was clipped by 8 bases and J by 4 bases; unmatched bases: 13. The CDR3 has 16 residues. CDR3 region: CASCRDAGGPSDTQYF. As DNA, the CDR3 is TGTGCCAGCTGCCGGGATGCGGGGGGGCCCTCAGATACGCAGTATTTT.

The rearrangement links TRBV4-1 to TRBJ2-4; weak D call: TRBD2 (7 bases). This CDR3 contains 17 residues. The V end was cut by 1 base, the J end by 0 bases, with 13 bases between. The germline gives CDR1 MGHRA, CDR2 YSYEKL. The CDR3 reads CASSQVGGGIAKNIQYF. In nucleotides, the CDR3 is TGCGCCAGCAGCCAAGTAGGGGGGGGTATAGCCAAAAACATTCAGTACTTC.

This clonotype was picked up many times. The chain couples TRBV6-2 or TRBV6-3 to TRBJ2-7; 7 positions agree with TRBD1. The CDR3 sequence is 11 residues long. With V trimmed by 10 bases and J by 5 bases, 5 bases remained unmatched. Germline values: CDR1 MNHEY, CDR2 SVGEGT. CDR3: CATRQGDEQYV. The CDR3 bases are TGTGCCACCCGACAGGGAGACGAGCAGTACGTC.

This chain uses TRBV9 with TRBJ1-1; D might be TRBD1 (5 bases). The CDR3 is made up of 14 amino acids. Germline-derived CDR1 and CDR2 are SGDLS and YYNGEE. V lost 0 bases to trimming and J lost 2 bases, with 8 bases between them. The CDR3 is CASSVGGQNTEAFF. The CDR3 DNA is TGTGCCAGCAGCGTAGGGGGCCAAAACACTGAAGCTTTCTTT.

The chain employs TRBV6-6 and TRBJ1-5; D remains unclear. Germline CDR1 MNHNY, CDR2 SVGAGI (reference sequence). V dropped 6 bases and J dropped 7 bases, with 16 bases sitting between them. CDR3 length equals 14 residues. CDR3 coding DNA: TGTGCCAGCAGCCTAGTTCTGGGGAACCAGCCCCAGCATTTT. Protein product: CASSLVLGNQPQHF.

The rearrangement joins TRBV12-3 or TRBV12-4 to TRBJ1-6; D not resolved. Between the trimmed V and J ends, which lost 4 bases and 2 bases, there was a span of 6 bases. The CDR3 covers 14 residues. The CDR3 nucleotides read TGTGCCAGCAGTTACGGGACCTATAATTCACCCCTCCACTTT. It is translated as CASSYGTYNSPLHF.

This clonotype has more than one count but fewer than ten. The V call is TRBV7-7, the J call TRBJ2-2; D unclear. V was shortened by 2 bases and J by 6 bases, with 7 bases between the two germline ends. This CDR3 is built from 13 residues. Germline V lookup: CDR1 SSHAT, CDR2 FNYEAQ (reference sequence). CDR3 coding DNA: TGTGCCAGCAGCTTAACCCCCTCCGGGGAGCTGTTTTTT. Translating gives CASSLTPSGELFF.

This clonotype was seen only a few times. The V call is TRBV20-1, the J call TRBJ2-7, with 7 bases lining up with TRBD2. Germline lookup yields CDR1 DFQATT and CDR2 SNEGSKA (reference sequence). The length of the CDR3 is 14 residues. V was clipped by 5 bases and J by 3 bases; unmatched bases: 10. The CDR3 DNA reads TGCAGTGCTCCGGTGGGGGGGAATTACTACGAGCAGTACTTC. This encodes CSAPVGGNYYEQYF.

The genes are TRBV7-3 and TRBJ2-1, with unresolved D. There are 12 residues in the CDR3. The V gene lost 1 base and the J gene lost 5 bases, with 3 bases spanning the gap. Germline V gene data show CDR1 as SGHTA and CDR2 as FQGTGA. The CDR3 bases are TGTGCCAGCAGCTTAAGGGACAATGAGCAGTTCTTC. Protein product: CASSLRDNEQFF.

This clonotype has a handful of counts. The rearrangement joins TRBV5-1 to TRBJ2-3, with 8 bases fitting TRBD1. The germline gives CDR1 SGHRS, CDR2 YFSETQ. The CDR3 is 17 amino acids. After removal of 3 bases from V and 4 bases from J, the junction contained 13 bases not matched to a gene. CDR3 loop: CASSSPPEDRVSDTQYF. CDR3 DNA sequence: TGCGCCAGCAGCTCCCCGCCCGAGGACAGGGTTTCAGATACGCAGTATTTT.

This clonotype was seen repeatedly, ten times or more. The chain links TRBV27 to TRBJ2-5; 10 bases map to TRBD1. J was trimmed by 2 bases and V by 6 bases; bases with no gene match: 6. This CDR3 has 15 residues. CDR1 MNHEY and CDR2 SMNVEV come from the germline V gene (reference sequence). The DNA for the CDR3 is TGTGCCAGCAGAACCGGGACAGGGGCACAAGAGACCCAGTACTTC. Protein product: CASRTGTGAQETQYF.

Ten or more counts support this clonotype. The chain couples TRBV9 to TRBJ2-1, with D possibly being TRBD1 or TRBD2 (5 bases each). Trimming stripped 0 bases from V and 4 bases from J, with 11 bases between. The CDR3 extends over 15 amino acids. Germline loops: CDR1 SGDLS, CDR2 YYNGEE. The CDR3 DNA follows: TGTGCCAGCAGCGTAGGGGGGAGTGTGTACAATGAGCAGTTCTTC. Translating gives CASSVGGSVYNEQFF.

The chain uses TRBV29-1 and TRBJ2-1; TRBD1 matches 8 bases. This CDR3 has 14 amino acids. Germline lookup yields CDR1 SQVTM and CDR2 ANQGSEA. The V gene end was trimmed by 6 bases and the J gene end by 6 bases; junction bases not matched to a gene: 10. CDR3 sequence: CSVAGQGMGNEQFF. CDR3 nucleotides: TGCAGCGTCGCCGGACAGGGAATGGGCAATGAGCAGTTCTTC.

This rearrangement joins TRBV7-2 to TRBJ1-2; D not resolved. The CDR3 spans 15 residues. Germline V CDR1 and CDR2: SGHTA, FQGNSA. Between the trimmed V and J ends, which lost 3 bases and 0 bases, there was a span of 11 bases. The CDR3 region is CASSFRPEANYGYTF. The CDR3, as DNA: TGTGCCAGCAGCTTCAGGCCTGAAGCTAACTATGGCTACACCTTC. Drawing the rest from reference TRBV7-2 and TRBJ1-2, the complete variable domain is GAGVSQSPSNKVTEKGKDVELRCDPISGHTALYWYRQSLGQGLEFLIYFQGNSAPDKSGLPSDRFSAERTGGSVSTLTIQRTQQEDSAVYLCASSFRPEANYGYTFGSGTRLTVV.

This clonotype was seen a few times. This chain joins TRBV7-2 and TRBJ1-5; D is perhaps TRBD1 (5 bases). This CDR3 region has 16 residues. From germline, CDR1 is SGHTA and CDR2 FQGNSA. V dropped 1 base and J dropped 0 bases, with 10 bases sitting between them. The CDR3 coding sequence is TGTGCCAGCAGCTTAGTGGGGGGATATAGCAATCAGCCCCAGCATTTT. Protein sequence: CASSLVGGYSNQPQHF.

The J gene is TRBJ2-2, the V gene TRBV29-1; D may match TRBD1 or TRBD2 (5 bases each). CDR3 length: 14 amino acids. Germline assignment: CDR1 SQVTM and CDR2 ANQGSEA. V dropped 7 bases and J dropped 1 base, with 13 bases sitting between them. This CDR3 is CSADGTENTGELFF. In DNA, the CDR3 is TGCAGCGCCGACGGGACGGAGAACACCGGGGAGCTGTTTTTT.

This clonotype was counted at least ten times. The rearrangement uses TRBV4-1 and TRBJ2-3, with TRBD2 matching 8 bases. The CDR3 totals 16 residues. CDR1 is MGHRA, CDR2 YSYEKL, per germline. With 4 bases clipped from V and 2 bases from J, the junction kept 8 bases outside the gene matches. CDR3 sequence: CASSPGGVAVTDTQYF. DNA for the CDR3: TGCGCCAGCAGCCCCGGGGGGGTAGCGGTCACAGATACGCAGTATTTT.

The chain carries TRBV21-1 and TRBJ1-1; the table gives TRBD1 as D, unverified against the DNA. TRBV21-1 is flagged as a pseudogene. The CDR3 totals 14 residues. The CDR3 bases are TGTGCCAGCAGCAAGAAGACAGGGAACACTGAAGCTTTCTTT. It translates to CASSKKTGNTEAFF.

This clonotype was seen at least ten times. The V and J genes are TRBV5-6 and TRBJ2-2, with 9 bases lining up with TRBD1. Germline V gene data show CDR1 as SGHDT and CDR2 as YYEEEE. The V gene end was trimmed by 4 bases and the J gene end by 5 bases; junction bases not matched to a gene: 6. This CDR3 has 15 residues. The CDR3 loop reads CASSNDRGYTGELFF. The CDR3 DNA follows: TGTGCCAGCAGCAATGACAGGGGGTATACCGGGGAGCTGTTTTTT.

This clonotype has only a few counts. The V call is TRBV7-9, the J call TRBJ2-3; the match to TRBD2 covers 7 bases. The V gene's germline CDR1 is SEHNR and CDR2 FQNEAQ (reference sequence). The CDR3 length is 14 residues. Trimming at V came to 3 bases and at J to 4 bases, leaving 4 bases not matched to a gene. CDR3 coding DNA: TGTGCCAGCAGCTTTTCTGCGGGGGCAGATACGCAGTATTTT. Translated: CASSFSAGADTQYF.